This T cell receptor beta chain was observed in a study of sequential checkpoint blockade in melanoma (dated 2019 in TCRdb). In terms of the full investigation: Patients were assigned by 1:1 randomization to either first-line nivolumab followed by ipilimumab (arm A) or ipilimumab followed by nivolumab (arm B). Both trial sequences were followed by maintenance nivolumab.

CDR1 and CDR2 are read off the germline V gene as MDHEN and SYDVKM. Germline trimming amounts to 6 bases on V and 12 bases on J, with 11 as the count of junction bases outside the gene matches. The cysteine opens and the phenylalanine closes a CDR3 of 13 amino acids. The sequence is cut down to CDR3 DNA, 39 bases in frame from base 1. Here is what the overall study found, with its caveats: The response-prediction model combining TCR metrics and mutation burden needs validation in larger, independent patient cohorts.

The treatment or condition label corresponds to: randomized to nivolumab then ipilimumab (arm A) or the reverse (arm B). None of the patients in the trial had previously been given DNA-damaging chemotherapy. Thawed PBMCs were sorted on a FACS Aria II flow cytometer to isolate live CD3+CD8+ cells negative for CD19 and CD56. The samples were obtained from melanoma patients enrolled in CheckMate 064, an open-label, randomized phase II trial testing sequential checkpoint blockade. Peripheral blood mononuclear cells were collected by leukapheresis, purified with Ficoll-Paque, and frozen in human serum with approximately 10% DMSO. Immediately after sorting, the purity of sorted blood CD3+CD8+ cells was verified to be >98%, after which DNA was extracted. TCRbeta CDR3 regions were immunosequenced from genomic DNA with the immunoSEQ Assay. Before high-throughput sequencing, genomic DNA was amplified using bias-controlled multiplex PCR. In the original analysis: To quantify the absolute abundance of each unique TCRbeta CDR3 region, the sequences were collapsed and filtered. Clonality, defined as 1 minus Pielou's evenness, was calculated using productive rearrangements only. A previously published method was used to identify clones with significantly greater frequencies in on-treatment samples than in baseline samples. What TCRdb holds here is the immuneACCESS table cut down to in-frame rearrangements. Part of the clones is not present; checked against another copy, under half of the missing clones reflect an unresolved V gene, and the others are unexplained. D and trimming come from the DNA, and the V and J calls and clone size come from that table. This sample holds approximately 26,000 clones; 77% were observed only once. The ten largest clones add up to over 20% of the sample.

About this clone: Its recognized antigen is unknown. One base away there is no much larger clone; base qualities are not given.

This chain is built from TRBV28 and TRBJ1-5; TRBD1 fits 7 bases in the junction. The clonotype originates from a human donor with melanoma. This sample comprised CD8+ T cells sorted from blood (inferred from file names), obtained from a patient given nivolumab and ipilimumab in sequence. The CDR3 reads CASSSIDRTGQHF. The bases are TGTGCCAGCAGCTCCATCGACAGGACAGGCCAGCATTTT.